This record concerns one T cell receptor (beta chain) sequence. What it recognizes is unknown. This sample is part of a study of cytomegalovirus exposure and HLA in healthy donors. 13 Jbeta primers and 60 Vbeta primers were used for the PCR. Sequencing was performed with immunoSEQ multiplex PCR; in TCRdb, only in-frame clones are kept and a portion is missing. The sample comprises 150,000 to 200,000 clones, around 79% of which are singletons, and roughly 5.8% rests with the top ten. Study conclusions and caveats: As a later analysis showed, a missense DCLRE1C variant was linked to trimming of TCR beta V- and J-genes.

These donors, healthy bone marrow donors, were studied. Germline loops: CDR1 SQVTM, CDR2 ANQGSEA. With 6 bases removed from V and 3 bases from J, the gap between germline ends came to 12 bases. The CDR3 consists of 12 residues. The TCR was taken from a man aged 35 to 55 in good health and CMV-seropositive. The chain employs TRBV29-1 and TRBJ2-7; a weak D match, TRBD2 (6 bases). The sequencing sample was made of PBMCs. CDR3 protein: CSVLLGGYEQYF. The CDR3 DNA follows: TGCAGCGTCCTACTGGGGGGCTACGAGCAGTACTTC.